This T cell receptor beta chain was identified in a study of T cells after yellow fever vaccination. General study points: A weaker but faster secondary response was observed, peaking on day 5 versus 15. Abundant bulk-population clonotypes could contaminate the FACS-sorted repertoires.

Note on this clonotype: Its specificity is unknown.

Looked up from germline, CDR1 is MNHEY and CDR2 is SVGAGI. V trimming: 2 bases; J trimming: 0 bases; junction bases outside the gene matches: 5. The CDR3 is made up of 16 amino acids. They built TCR cDNA with 5'RACE template switching, a step that put in a universal primer site and UMIs. Each CDR3 protein gets one entry after TCRdb re-called the 5' RACE reads with MiXCR. The repertoire holds hundreds of thousands of distinct CDR3 sequences, with about 12% as singletons. The V and J genes are TRBV6-5 and TRBJ1-1, with 8 bases matching TRBD1. Sequencing used PBMCs, obtained on the day of the yellow fever booster vaccination. This sequence was found in a man younger than 45 who received the YFV17D yellow fever vaccine. CDR3 nucleotides: TGTGCCAGCAGTTACCGGCCAGGGGGCCTGAACACTGAAGCTTTCTTT. Translated, it gives CASSYRPGGLNTEAFF.